This record concerns one T cell receptor (beta chain) sequence. Antigen: not known. The data were taken from a study of T cell responses to AZD1222 COVID-19 vaccine. V lost 2 bases to trimming and J lost 5 bases, with 11 bases between them. This CDR3 has 14 residues. The V gene's germline CDR1 is MNHNS and CDR2 SASEGT. The study, taken as a whole, reports: Nearly half of spike-specific TCRs reportedly go after variant regions that carry no mutations. Vaccine-associated CD4 TCRs spanned spike, dominant at 160-218 and 743-854.

Method: immunoSEQ multiplex PCR; TCRdb's copy keeps in-frame clones and lacks some. Counted here are 90,000 to 95,000 clones, roughly 90% occurring once; the ten biggest clones make up roughly 12%. The V and J genes are TRBV6-1 and TRBJ2-3; D may correspond to TRBD1 or TRBD2 (5 bases each). This TCR was recovered from an adult who received the AZD1222 COVID-19 vaccine. Sample: peripheral blood, taken 28 days after the second AZD1222 dose. The CDR3 is CASSEYMGEDTQYF. The CDR3 bases are TGTGCCAGCAGTGAATATATGGGGGAAGATACGCAGTATTTT.